The 6 T cell receptor beta chains below come from one sample, sequenced in a study of CD8 T cells in ankylosing spondylitis. MiXCR was run by TCRdb on the 5' RACE reads, yielding one entry per CDR3 protein. The table lists roughly 120,000 distinct CDR3 sequences, around 7% of them singletons. The sequencing input was blood, either unsorted or a sorted T cell fraction (not recorded which). These receptor sequences come from a male donor with ankylosing spondylitis or in good health (not recorded which).

The chain is built from TRBV20-1 and TRBJ2-7; 7 nucleotides match TRBD2. In germline, CDR1 is DFQATT, CDR2 SNEGSKA (reference sequence). The ends lost 6 bases at V and 0 bases at J; junction bases unmatched: 8. The CDR3 loop spans 14 amino acids. As DNA, the CDR3 is TGCAGTGCACCCCTAGCGGAAAGCTCCTACGAGCAGTACTTC. It encodes CSAPLAESSYEQYF.

This clonotype was observed many times. The CDR3 nucleotides read TGCGCCAGCAGCGAGAATGGACCGGTTCAAACGTTTGAAGCTTTCTTT. This gives the protein CASSENGPVQTFEAFF. The chain employs TRBV5-1 and TRBJ1-1; D call uncertain. The germline V and J ends were trimmed by 4 bases and 7 bases, with 23 bases remaining between them. Germline-derived CDR1 and CDR2 are SGHRS and YFSETQ. This CDR3 has 16 amino acids.

This clonotype appeared many times. The chain has TRBV12-3 or TRBV12-4 and TRBJ1-5; D is unresolved. The CDR3 covers 14 residues. Trimming took 4 bases from V and 2 from J, leaving 9 bases between them. Here the CDR3 DNA reads TGTGCCAGCAGTTGGTTCGGCGGCAATCAGCCCCAGCATTTT. Translating gives CASSWFGGNQPQHF.

The chain carries TRBV6-5 and TRBJ2-2, with a tentative D call TRBD2 (6 bases). V lost 0 bases and J 6 bases, leaving 14 bases between the germline ends. Germline loops: CDR1 MNHEY, CDR2 SVGAGI. The CDR3 sequence is 16 residues long. DNA for the CDR3: TGTGCCAGCAGTTACTCTTACCGCGGGAAGGCCGGGGAGCTGTTTTTT. It translates to CASSYSYRGKAGELFF.

This clonotype was seen repeatedly, ten times or more. CDR3 sequence reads: CASSTSGVSYNEQFF. The CDR3 nucleotides are TGTGCCAGCAGTACAAGCGGGGTTTCCTACAATGAGCAGTTCTTC. The J gene is TRBJ2-1, the V gene TRBV6-1, with TRBD2 matching 7 bases. V gave up 5 bases and J gave up 1 base; unmatched junction bases: 5. The CDR3 has 15 residues. Germline-derived CDR1 and CDR2 are MNHNS and SASEGT.

There are a few counts of this clonotype. The rearrangement uses TRBV20-1 and TRBJ1-1; TRBD1 agrees at 9 bases. V lost 5 bases and J lost 10; bases outside the gene matches: 11. CDR3 length equals 13 residues. Germline V gene sequence: CDR1 DFQATT, CDR2 SNEGSKA (reference sequence). The CDR3 is CSAGDRAGSGAFF. The CDR3, as DNA: TGCAGTGCTGGGGACAGGGCAGGGTCGGGAGCTTTCTTT.